The entry below gives a single T cell receptor beta chain sequence along with its context. This clonotype showed up many times. Its antigen remains undetermined. Base qualities were left out, and no much larger clone turns up one base away. The sample's time point label, in plain terms: sample taken at primary tumor resection. The donors were 65 to 90 patients from the lung TRACERx cohort who had early-stage, untreated non-small cell lung cancer. TCR sequencing used whole RNA extracted from tumor and nontumor lung tissue, or from cryopreserved PBMC samples, without cell sorting. Only patients for whom sufficient RNA was available from at least two tumor regions were selected for TCR sequencing. Library construction relied on 5' RACE. For sequencing, a NextSeq 500 was employed. To allow correction of PCR and sequencing errors, the TCR library protocol tagged every TCR cDNA molecule with a unique molecular identifier. Regarding the original processing steps: Decombinator tools were used for TCR identification, UMI-based error correction and CDR3 extraction. TCRs above a frequency of 2 per 1,000, corresponding to the top 1% of the tumor frequency distribution, were defined as expanded. Renyi diversity was calculated using the R vegan package after each repertoire was subsampled 100 times to 5,000 TCRs. CDR3 similarity networks were constructed using string-kernel similarity of amino acid triplets, with links drawn between CDR3s whose pairwise similarity was above 0.82. The public sequencing data were trimmed at Q25 with fastp and processed into clonotypes with MiXCR by TCRdb, which kept only in-frame beta chains. Under each unique CDR3 protein, matching rows form one entry showing the most common genes and DNA. For this entry, the V and J calls and clone size follow TCRdb and not the study's own pipeline. This sample comprises roughly 39,000 distinct CDR3 sequences, around 7.5% of them detected only once. The top ten hold 25% to 35% of the sample.

The sample is drawn from a study of spatial heterogeneity in lung cancer (dated by TCRdb to the late 2010s). With respect to the entire study: Beta-chain transcripts were consistently detected in greater numbers than alpha-chain transcripts, which likely reflects a higher abundance of beta-chain transcripts. In the raw uncorrected reads, each unique combination of TCR and UMI appeared more than ten times on average. In non-small cell lung cancer, the study quantitatively compared TCR alpha and beta repertoires across several tumor regions, matched nontumor lung, and blood. The study linked features of the TCR repertoire to counts of nonsynonymous mutations, which were determined by whole-exome sequencing of tumor tissue. Both alpha and beta chains were TCR-sequenced in samples taken at surgery, namely 220 tumor regions, fewer than 85 matched nontumor lung samples and 56 PBMC samples. Study-level results and caveats: Ubiquitous expanded tumor TCRs were found in blood more often at tumor resection than at routine follow-up. Confirming at a functional level the hypothesis that regional TCRs recognize regional mutations was considered to require additional single-cell paired TCR alpha and beta sequencing.

V is reduced by 0 bases and J by 5 bases, leaving a spacing of 2 bases between them. Including cysteine and phenylalanine, the CDR3 has 11 amino acids. Only the CDR3 portion is preserved as DNA: 33 bases, with reading frame beginning at the first base. The germline V gene specifies SGDLS as CDR1 and YYNGEE as CDR2. The origin of this receptor is a male donor with early-stage non-small cell lung cancer. The rearrangement combines TRBV9 with TRBJ1-2, with the D gene too uncertain to name. The sequences come from PBMCs, collected at surgery. The DNA sequence reads TGTGCCAGCAGCGTAGTGTATGGCTACACCTTC. Translated, this is CASSVVYGYTF.